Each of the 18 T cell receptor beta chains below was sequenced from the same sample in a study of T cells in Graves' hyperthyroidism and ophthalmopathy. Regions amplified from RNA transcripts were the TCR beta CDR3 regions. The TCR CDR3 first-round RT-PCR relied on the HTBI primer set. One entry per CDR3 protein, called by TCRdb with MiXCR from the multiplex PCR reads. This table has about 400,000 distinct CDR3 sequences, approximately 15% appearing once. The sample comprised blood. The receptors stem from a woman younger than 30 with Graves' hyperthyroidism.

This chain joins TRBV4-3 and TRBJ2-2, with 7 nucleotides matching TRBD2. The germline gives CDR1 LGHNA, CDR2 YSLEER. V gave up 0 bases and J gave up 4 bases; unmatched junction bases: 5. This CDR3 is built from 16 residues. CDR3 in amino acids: CASSQEGGIGTGELFF. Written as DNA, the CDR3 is TGCGCCAGCAGCCAAGAGGGAGGGATCGGCACCGGGGAGCTGTTTTTT.

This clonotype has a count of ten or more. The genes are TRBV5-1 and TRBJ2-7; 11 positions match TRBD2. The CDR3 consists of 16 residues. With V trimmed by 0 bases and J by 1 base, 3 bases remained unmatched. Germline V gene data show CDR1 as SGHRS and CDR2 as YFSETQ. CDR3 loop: CASSLGLAGSSYEQYF. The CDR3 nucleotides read TGCGCCAGCAGCTTGGGACTAGCGGGATCATCCTACGAGCAGTACTTC.

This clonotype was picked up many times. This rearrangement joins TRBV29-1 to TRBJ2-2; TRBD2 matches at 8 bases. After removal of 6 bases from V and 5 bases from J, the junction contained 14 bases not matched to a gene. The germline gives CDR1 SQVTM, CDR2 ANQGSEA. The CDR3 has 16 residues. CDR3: CSVLGVGREGTGELFF. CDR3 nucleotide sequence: TGCAGCGTCCTTGGAGTTGGACGGGAGGGTACCGGGGAGCTGTTTTTT.

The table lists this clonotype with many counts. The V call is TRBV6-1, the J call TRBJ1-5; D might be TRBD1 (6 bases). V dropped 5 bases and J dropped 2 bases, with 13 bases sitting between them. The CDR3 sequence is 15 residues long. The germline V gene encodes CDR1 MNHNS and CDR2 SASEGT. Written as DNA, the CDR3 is TGTGCCAGCAGTAGGGTCAAGGGGGGCAATCAGCCCCAGCATTTT. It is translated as CASSRVKGGNQPQHF.

CDR3 DNA sequence: TGTGCCGCGACACAGGGTGACTCTGGAAACACCATATATTTT. As protein: CAATQGDSGNTIYF. The rearrangement joins TRBV10-3 to TRBJ1-3, with a weak D call TRBD1 (6 bases). Deletions cut 11 bases from V and 0 bases from J, with 14 bases between. CDR1 is ENHRY, CDR2 SYGVKD, per germline. The CDR3 length is 14 residues.

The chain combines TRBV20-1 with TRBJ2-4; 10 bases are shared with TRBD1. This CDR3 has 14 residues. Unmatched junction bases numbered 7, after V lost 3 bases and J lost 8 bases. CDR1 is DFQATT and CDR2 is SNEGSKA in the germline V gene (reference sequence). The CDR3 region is CSARKGTGEYIQYF. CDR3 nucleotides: TGCAGTGCTAGGAAGGGGACAGGGGAGTACATTCAGTACTTC.

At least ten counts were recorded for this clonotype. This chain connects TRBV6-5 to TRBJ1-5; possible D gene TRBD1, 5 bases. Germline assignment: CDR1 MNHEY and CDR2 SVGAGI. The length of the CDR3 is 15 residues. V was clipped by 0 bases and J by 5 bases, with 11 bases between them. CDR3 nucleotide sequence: TGTGCCAGCAGTTACTCGAGCCAGGGACATCAGCCCCAGCATTTT. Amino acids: CASSYSSQGHQPQHF.

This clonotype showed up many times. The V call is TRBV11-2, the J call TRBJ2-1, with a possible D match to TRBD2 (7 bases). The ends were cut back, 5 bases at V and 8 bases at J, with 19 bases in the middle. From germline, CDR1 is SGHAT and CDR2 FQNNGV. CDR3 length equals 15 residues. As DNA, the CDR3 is TGTGCCAGCAGCCCCGGGACTGGGGAGGGGGATGAGCAGTTCTTC. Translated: CASSPGTGEGDEQFF.

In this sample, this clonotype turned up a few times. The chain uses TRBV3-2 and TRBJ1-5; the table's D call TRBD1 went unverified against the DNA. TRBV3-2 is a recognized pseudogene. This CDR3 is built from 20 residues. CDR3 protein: CASSPLVGQEINRIGRPQHF. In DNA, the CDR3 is TGTGCCAGCAGCCCTTTAGTGGGACAGGAGATAAATCGTATCGGTCGGCCCCAGCATTTT.

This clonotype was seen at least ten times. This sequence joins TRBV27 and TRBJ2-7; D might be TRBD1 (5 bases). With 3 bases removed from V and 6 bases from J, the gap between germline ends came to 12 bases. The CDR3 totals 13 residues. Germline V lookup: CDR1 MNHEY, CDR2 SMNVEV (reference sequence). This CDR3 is CASSFGADVEQYF. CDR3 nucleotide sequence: TGTGCCAGCAGTTTTGGGGCGGACGTCGAGCAGTACTTC.

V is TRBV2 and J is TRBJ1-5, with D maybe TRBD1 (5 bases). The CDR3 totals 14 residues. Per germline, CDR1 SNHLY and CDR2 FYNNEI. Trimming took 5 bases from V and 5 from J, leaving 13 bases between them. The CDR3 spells CASSPRAGDQPQHF. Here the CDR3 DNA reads TGTGCCAGCAGTCCCAGGGCCGGAGATCAGCCCCAGCATTTT.

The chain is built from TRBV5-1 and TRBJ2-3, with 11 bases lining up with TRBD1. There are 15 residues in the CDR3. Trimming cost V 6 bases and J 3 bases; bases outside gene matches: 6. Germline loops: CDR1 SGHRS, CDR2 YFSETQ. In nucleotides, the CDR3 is TGCGCCAGCAAATCGGGACAGGGGGTTACAGATACGCAGTATTTT. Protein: CASKSGQGVTDTQYF.

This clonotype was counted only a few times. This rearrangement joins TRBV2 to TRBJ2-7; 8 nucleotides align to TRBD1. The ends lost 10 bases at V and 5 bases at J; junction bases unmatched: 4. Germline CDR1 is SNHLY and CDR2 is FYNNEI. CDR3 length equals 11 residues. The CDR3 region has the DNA TGTGCCATCAGGACAGGGAACGAGCAGTACTTC. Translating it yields CAIRTGNEQYF.

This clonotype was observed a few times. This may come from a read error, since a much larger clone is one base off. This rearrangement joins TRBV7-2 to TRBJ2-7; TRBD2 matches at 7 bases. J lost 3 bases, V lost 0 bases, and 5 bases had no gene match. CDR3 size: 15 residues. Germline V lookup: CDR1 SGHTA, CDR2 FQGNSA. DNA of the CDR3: TGTGCCAGCAGCTTAGCGGGGGGGGGGGTCTACGAGCAGTACTTC. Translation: CASSLAGGGVYEQYF.

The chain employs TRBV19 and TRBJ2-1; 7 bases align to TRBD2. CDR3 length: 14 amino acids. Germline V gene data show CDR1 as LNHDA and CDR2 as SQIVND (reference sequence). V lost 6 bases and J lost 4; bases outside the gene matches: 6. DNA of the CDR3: TGTGCCAGTAGGCGAGCGGGGTTATACAATGAGCAGTTCTTC. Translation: CASRRAGLYNEQFF.

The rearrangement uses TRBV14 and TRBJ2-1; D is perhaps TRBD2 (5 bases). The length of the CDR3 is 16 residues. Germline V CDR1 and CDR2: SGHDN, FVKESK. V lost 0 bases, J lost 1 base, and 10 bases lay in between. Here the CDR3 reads CASSQDRGFSYNEQFF. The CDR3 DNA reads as TGTGCCAGCAGCCAAGATCGGGGATTTTCCTACAATGAGCAGTTCTTC.

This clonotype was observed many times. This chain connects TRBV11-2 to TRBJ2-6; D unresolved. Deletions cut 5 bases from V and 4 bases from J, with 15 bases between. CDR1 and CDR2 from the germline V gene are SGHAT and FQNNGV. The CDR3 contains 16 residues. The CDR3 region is CASSQPPESGANVLTF. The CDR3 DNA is TGTGCCAGCAGCCAACCACCGGAGAGCGGGGCCAACGTCCTGACTTTC.

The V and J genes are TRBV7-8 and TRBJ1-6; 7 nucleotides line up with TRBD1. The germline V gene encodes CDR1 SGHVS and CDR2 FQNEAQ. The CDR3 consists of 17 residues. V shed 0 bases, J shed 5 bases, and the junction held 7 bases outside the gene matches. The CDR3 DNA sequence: TGTGCCAGCAGCTTAGCAAACAGGGGCTATAATAATTCACCCCTCCACTTT. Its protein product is CASSLANRGYNNSPLHF. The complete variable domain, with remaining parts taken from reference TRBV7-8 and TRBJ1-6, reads GAGVSQSPRYKVAKRGQDVALRCDPISGHVSLFWYQQALGQGPEFLTYFQNEAQLDKSGLPSDRFFAERPEGSVSTLKIQRTQQEDSAVYLCASSLANRGYNNSPLHFGNGTRLTVT.